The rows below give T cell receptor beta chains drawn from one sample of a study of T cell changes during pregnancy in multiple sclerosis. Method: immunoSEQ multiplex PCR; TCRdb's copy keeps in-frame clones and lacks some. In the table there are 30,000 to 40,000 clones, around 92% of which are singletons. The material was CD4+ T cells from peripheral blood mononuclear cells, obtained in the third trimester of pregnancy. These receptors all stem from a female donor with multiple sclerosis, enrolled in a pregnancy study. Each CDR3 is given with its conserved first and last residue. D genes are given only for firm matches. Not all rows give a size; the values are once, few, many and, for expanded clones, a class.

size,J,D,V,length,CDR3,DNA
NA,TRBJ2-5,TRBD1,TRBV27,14,CASSFGTGSETQYF,TGTGCCAGCAGTTTCGGGACAGGGTCAGAGACCCAGTACTTC
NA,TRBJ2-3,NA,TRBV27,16,CASSDYQGKGTDTQYF,TGTGCCAGCAGTGACTACCAGGGGAAGGGCACAGATACGCAGTATTTT
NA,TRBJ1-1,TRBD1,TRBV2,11,CASRRTGKAFF,TGTGCCAGCAGAAGGACAGGGAAAGCTTTCTTT
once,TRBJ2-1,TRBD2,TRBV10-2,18,CASSESRGTSGSNGEQFF,TGCGCCAGCAGTGAGTCCCGGGGAACTAGCGGGAGTAACGGTGAGCAGTTCTTC
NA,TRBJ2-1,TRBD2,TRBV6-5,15,CASSYSLSGSNEQFF,TGTGCCAGCAGTTACTCACTTAGCGGGAGCAATGAGCAGTTCTTC
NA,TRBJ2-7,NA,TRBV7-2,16,CASSLDRSKLGNEQYF,TGTGCCAGCAGCTTAGACCGCTCGAAACTAGGGAACGAGCAGTACTTC
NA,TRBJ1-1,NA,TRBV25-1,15,CASSEFVGLSTEAFF,TGTGCCAGCAGTGAATTTGTGGGCCTGAGCACTGAAGCTTTCTTT
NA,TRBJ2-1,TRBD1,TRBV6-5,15,CASKRQGTAYNEQFF,TGTGCCAGCAAAAGACAGGGGACGGCGTACAATGAGCAGTTCTTC
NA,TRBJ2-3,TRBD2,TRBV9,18,CASSAKPGLAGGRDTQYF,TGTGCCAGCAGCGCCAAACCGGGACTAGCGGGAGGGAGGGATACGCAGTATTTT
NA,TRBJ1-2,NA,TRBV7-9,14,CASSLLRVGVGYTF,TGTGCCAGCAGCTTGTTGAGGGTCGGGGTTGGCTACACCTTC
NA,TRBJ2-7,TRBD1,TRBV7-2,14,CASSLTPGGYEQYF,TGTGCCAGCAGCTTAACGCCAGGGGGCTACGAGCAGTACTTC
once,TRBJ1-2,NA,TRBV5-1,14,CASSLGTRSYGYTF,TGCGCCAGCAGCTTGGGGACAAGATCCTATGGCTACACCTTC
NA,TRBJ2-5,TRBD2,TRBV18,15,CASSPLAGRQETQYF,TGTGCCAGCTCACCACTAGCGGGTAGACAAGAGACCCAGTACTTC
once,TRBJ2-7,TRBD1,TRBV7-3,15,CASSRDRVGLGEQYF,TGTGCCAGCAGTCGTGACAGGGTTGGGCTCGGGGAGCAGTACTTC
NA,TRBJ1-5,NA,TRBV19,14,CASNAAYSNQPQHF,TGTGCCAGTAACGCGGCCTATAGCAATCAGCCCCAGCATTTT
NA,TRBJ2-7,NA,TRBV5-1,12,CASSSDRYEQYF,TGCGCCAGCAGCTCGGACAGATACGAGCAGTACTTC
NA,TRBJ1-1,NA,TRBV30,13,CARTPGGNTEAFF,TGTGCCAGAACACCCGGGGGGAACACTGAAGCTTTCTTT
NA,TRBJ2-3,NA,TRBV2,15,CASSLNRVGTDTQYF,TGTGCCAGCAGCCTGAACAGGGTGGGCACAGATACGCAGTATTTT
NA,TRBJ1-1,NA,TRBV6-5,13,CASRPRESTEAFF,TGTGCCAGCAGACCGAGAGAGAGCACTGAAGCTTTCTTT
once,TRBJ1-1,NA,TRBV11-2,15,CASSILQGRNTEAFF,TGTGCCAGCAGCATTCTTCAGGGGCGGAACACTGAAGCTTTCTTT
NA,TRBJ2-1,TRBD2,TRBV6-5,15,CASSYPLAGANEQFF,TGTGCCAGCAGCTACCCACTAGCGGGAGCAAATGAGCAGTTCTTC
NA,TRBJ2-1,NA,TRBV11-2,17,CASSFFSGTYGAQEQFF,TGTGCCAGCAGCTTCTTCTCCGGGACTTACGGTGCGCAGGAGCAGTTCTTC
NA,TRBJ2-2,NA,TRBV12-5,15,CASGLRGTDTGELFF,TGTGCTAGTGGTTTGCGGGGGACGGACACCGGGGAGCTGTTTTTT
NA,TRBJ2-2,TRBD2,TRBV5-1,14,CASRREVNTGELFF,TGCGCCAGCAGGCGGGAGGTTAACACCGGGGAGCTGTTTTTT
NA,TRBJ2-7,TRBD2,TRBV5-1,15,CASTSPGLAPNEQYF,TGCGCCAGCACCTCTCCGGGACTAGCACCTAACGAGCAGTACTTC
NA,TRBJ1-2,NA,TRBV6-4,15,CASSRDTSINYGYTF,TGTGCCAGCAGTCGGGACACTAGTATTAACTATGGCTACACCTTC
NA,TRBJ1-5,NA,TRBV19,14,CASSQDREGKPQHF,TGTGCCAGTAGCCAGGACCGGGAAGGAAAGCCCCAGCATTTT
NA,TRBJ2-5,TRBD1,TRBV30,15,CAWTVGQGLGETQYF,TGTGCCTGGACCGTGGGACAGGGGTTGGGAGAGACCCAGTACTTC
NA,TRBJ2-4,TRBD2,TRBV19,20,CASSLGLAGDIGVGKNIQYF,TGTGCCAGTAGTCTCGGACTAGCGGGAGACATTGGAGTTGGCAAAAACATTCAGTACTTC
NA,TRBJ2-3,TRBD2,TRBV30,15,CAWRRWEGSTDTQYF,TGTGCCTGGAGGAGGTGGGAGGGAAGCACAGATACGCAGTATTTT
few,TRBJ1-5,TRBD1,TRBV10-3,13,CAISGQGDQPQHF,TGTGCCATTTCTGGACAGGGTGACCAGCCCCAGCATTTT
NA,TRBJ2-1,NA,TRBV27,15,CASSFWRGRTDEQFF,TGTGCCAGCAGTTTCTGGCGGGGGCGCACGGATGAGCAGTTCTTC
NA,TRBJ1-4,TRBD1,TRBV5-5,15,CASSVQGQGGEKLFF,TGTGCCAGCAGCGTACAGGGACAGGGTGGCGAAAAACTGTTTTTT
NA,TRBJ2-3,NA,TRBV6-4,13,CASSLSRDSPQYF,TGTGCCAGCAGTCTTTCCCGGGACTCCCCGCAGTATTTT
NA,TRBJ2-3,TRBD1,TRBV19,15,CASSITRDRPDTQYF,TGTGCCAGTAGTATCACCCGGGACAGGCCAGATACGCAGTATTTT
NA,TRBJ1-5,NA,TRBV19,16,CASSATGGARNQPQHF,TGTGCCAGTAGTGCTACTGGGGGGGCGCGAAATCAGCCCCAGCATTTT
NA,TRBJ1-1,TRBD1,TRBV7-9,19,CASSPDRGTFGISDTEAFF,TGTGCCAGCAGCCCGGACAGGGGGACATTTGGTATTTCGGACACTGAAGCTTTCTTT
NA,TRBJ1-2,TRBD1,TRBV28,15,CASSFPGTDEYGYTF,TGTGCCAGCAGTTTTCCCGGGACAGATGAATATGGCTACACCTTC
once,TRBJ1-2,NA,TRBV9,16,CASSARQDAVNYGYTF,TGTGCCAGCAGCGCTCGACAGGACGCGGTTAACTATGGCTACACCTTC